One sample yielded the 30 T cell receptor beta chains listed below, sequenced in a study of cytomegalovirus exposure and HLA in healthy donors. Measured with immunoSEQ multiplex PCR; TCRdb has only the in-frame clones, and not every one. The repertoire includes 220,000 or so clones, less than 85% of them detected once, and 5.5% to 6.5% sits in the top ten. Sequenced input: PBMCs. These receptors were taken from a woman aged 18-29 years in good health and CMV-seronegative.

This chain links TRBV10-3 with TRBJ2-3; the D call may be TRBD1 or TRBD2 (5 bases each). Germline CDR1 reads ENHRY; CDR2 reads SYGVKD. The CDR3 is 14 residues long. Trimming stripped 9 bases from V and 0 bases from J, with 13 bases between. CDR3 sequence: CAIHPGDSTDTQYF. For the CDR3, the DNA is TGTGCCATACACCCTGGGGACAGCACAGATACGCAGTATTTT.

The chain combines TRBV6-1 with TRBJ2-1; 11 nucleotides align to TRBD2. Germline assignment: CDR1 MNHNS and CDR2 SASEGT. With V trimmed by 7 bases and J by 7 bases, 9 bases remained unmatched. CDR3 length: 15 residues. The chain's CDR3 is CASNIAGGSVNEQFF. CDR3 in DNA: TGTGCCAGCAACATAGCGGGGGGGAGTGTGAATGAGCAGTTCTTC.

The rearrangement joins TRBV30 to TRBJ1-4; D is unclear. The CDR3 has 13 amino acids. Germline V gene sequence: CDR1 GTSNPN, CDR2 SVGIG (reference sequence). Trimming removed 5 bases from V and 7 bases from J, with 14 bases in between. The CDR3 here is CAWSGGRSEKLFF. CDR3 coding DNA: TGTGCCTGGTCGGGAGGCCGGAGTGAAAAACTGTTTTTT.

This chain connects TRBV29-1 to TRBJ1-1; D is ambiguous. The CDR3 spans 11 residues. V was shortened by 4 bases and J by 6 bases, with 9 bases between the two germline ends. Per germline, CDR1 SQVTM and CDR2 ANQGSEA. CDR3 nucleotide sequence: TGCAGCGTTGTTAGGATGGCTGAAGCTTTCTTT. Protein product: CSVVRMAEAFF.

The V gene is TRBV7-9, the J gene TRBJ1-5, with TRBD1 identical over 8 bases. From germline, CDR1 is SEHNR and CDR2 FQNEAQ (reference sequence). The trim removed 5 bases at V and 5 bases at J, leaving 11 bases unmatched. This CDR3 contains 16 residues. The CDR3 region is CASSAPQGAGDQPQHF. CDR3 sequence (DNA): TGTGCCAGCAGCGCCCCCCAGGGGGCGGGTGATCAGCCCCAGCATTTT.

The chain recombines TRBV28 with TRBJ1-1; perhaps TRBD1 as D (5 bases). This CDR3 spans 14 amino acids. Between the trimmed V and J ends, which lost 2 bases and 8 bases, there was a span of 15 bases. The germline V gene encodes CDR1 MDHEN and CDR2 SYDVKM. For the CDR3, the DNA is TGTGCCAGCAGTTTAACGGGGAGCGGGGGGGAAGCTTTCTTT. As protein: CASSLTGSGGEAFF. The full variable domain, with the rest looked up from reference TRBV28 and TRBJ1-1, is DVKVTQSSRYLVKRTGEKVFLECVQDMDHENMFWYRQDPGLGLRLIYFSYDVKMKEKGDIPEGYSVSREKKERFSLILESASTNQTSMYLCASSLTGSGGEAFFGQGTRLTVV.

The rearrangement joins TRBV30 to TRBJ2-7; D may be TRBD1 (5 bases). CDR1 is GTSNPN, CDR2 SVGIG, per germline (reference sequence). The CDR3 is made up of 13 amino acids. The V and J ends lost 0 bases and 4 bases respectively, with 10 bases between them. CDR3 in amino acids: CAWSVGAPYEQYF. DNA for the CDR3: TGTGCCTGGAGTGTAGGGGCTCCTTACGAGCAGTACTTC.

The chain uses TRBV29-1 and TRBJ1-1, with 8 bases aligning to TRBD1. The V gene end was trimmed by 3 bases and the J gene end by 6 bases; junction bases not matched to a gene: 3. CDR1 is SQVTM, CDR2 ANQGSEA, per germline. This CDR3 has 12 amino acids. The CDR3 nucleotides read TGCAGCGTTGATACAGGGGGGGCTGAAGCTTTCTTT. This translates into CSVDTGGAEAFF.

This chain connects TRBV2 to TRBJ2-2, with 9 bases that match TRBD1. In germline, CDR1 is SNHLY, CDR2 FYNNEI. The CDR3 is 17 amino acids. The trim removed 6 bases at V and 0 bases at J, leaving 8 bases unmatched. The CDR3 is CASSRDRATSNTGELFF. The CDR3 DNA reads TGTGCCAGCAGCCGGGACAGGGCGACTTCGAACACCGGGGAGCTGTTTTTT.

The chain uses TRBV4-1 and TRBJ2-1; TRBD2 is a possible D gene (5 bases). Germline V gene sequence: CDR1 MGHRA, CDR2 YSYEKL. This CDR3 comprises 13 residues. V was shortened by 3 bases and J by 8 bases, with 11 bases between the two germline ends. The CDR3 coding sequence is TGCGCCAGCAGCCAGGGGTCGGAGGATGAGCAGTTCTTC. Amino acids: CASSQGSEDEQFF.

This chain links TRBV6-1 with TRBJ1-6; D possibly corresponds to TRBD1 (5 bases). Germline V gives CDR1 MNHNS, CDR2 SASEGT. This CDR3 comprises 15 residues. The ends were cut back, 4 bases at V and 10 bases at J, with 17 bases in the middle. The CDR3 bases are TGTGCCAGCAGTGGACTGGGGGTGTTAAGGTCACCCCTCCACTTT. Translated, it gives CASSGLGVLRSPLHF.

The V gene is TRBV6-6, the J gene TRBJ2-5; 8 bases fit TRBD1. Trimming took 6 bases from V and 3 from J; bases not matched to a gene: 6. The CDR3 totals 14 residues. Germline lookup yields CDR1 MNHNY and CDR2 SVGAGI (reference sequence). The chain's CDR3 is CASRPSTGEETQYF. In DNA form, the CDR3 reads TGTGCCAGCAGACCGTCGACAGGGGAAGAGACCCAGTACTTC.

The chain uses TRBV28 and TRBJ2-7; D may be TRBD1 or TRBD2 (5 bases each). Trimming shortened V by 5 bases and J by 3 bases, and 20 bases separated the two germline ends. CDR1 is MDHEN and CDR2 is SYDVKM in the germline V gene. This CDR3 is 16 amino acids long. Here the CDR3 DNA reads TGTGCCAGCAGTCCCCACAACCCAGGGACCGGCTACGAGCAGTACTTC. It specifies CASSPHNPGTGYEQYF. Drawing the rest from reference TRBV28 and TRBJ2-7, the complete variable domain is DVKVTQSSRYLVKRTGEKVFLECVQDMDHENMFWYRQDPGLGLRLIYFSYDVKMKEKGDIPEGYSVSREKKERFSLILESASTNQTSMYLCASSPHNPGTGYEQYFGPGTRLTVT.

The chain recombines TRBV9 with TRBJ2-7; TRBD2 matches 8 bases. V lost 1 base and J lost 7; bases outside the gene matches: 7. Per the germline V gene, CDR1 is SGDLS and CDR2 is YYNGEE. The length of the CDR3 is 14 residues. This chain's CDR3 is CASSVLSASGEQYF. In nucleotides, the CDR3 is TGTGCCAGCAGCGTATTGTCCGCTAGCGGGGAGCAGTACTTC.

This chain links TRBV9 with TRBJ2-7; D not certain. The V gene lost 4 bases and the J gene lost 6 bases, with 17 bases spanning the gap. The CDR3 runs to 14 residues. CDR1 SGDLS and CDR2 YYNGEE come from the germline V gene. The CDR3 is CASSPRSFQGEQYF. As DNA, the CDR3 is TGTGCCAGCAGCCCCCGGAGCTTTCAAGGCGAGCAGTACTTC.

V gene TRBV4-1 combines with J gene TRBJ2-7; the D call may be TRBD1 or TRBD2 (5 bases each). The CDR3 loop spans 18 amino acids. V lost 2 bases to trimming and J lost 0 bases, with 20 bases between them. Germline-derived CDR1 and CDR2 are MGHRA and YSYEKL. CDR3 region: CASSQPTPLGVNSYEQYF. The CDR3 DNA is TGCGCCAGCAGCCAACCCACCCCTTTGGGGGTAAACTCCTACGAGCAGTACTTC.

The rearrangement joins TRBV5-1 to TRBJ1-2, with unresolved D. The CDR3 is 13 residues long. Trimming removed 4 bases from V and 0 bases from J, with 7 bases in between. Germline V gene sequence: CDR1 SGHRS, CDR2 YFSETQ. CDR3 bases: TGCGCCAGCAGCCAACAGTCTAACTATGGCTACACCTTC. This gives the protein CASSQQSNYGYTF.

The chain employs TRBV20-1 and TRBJ2-7; D is undetermined. V was cut by 3 bases and J by 3 bases, with 6 bases left in between. Germline V gives CDR1 DFQATT, CDR2 SNEGSKA (reference sequence). CDR3 length: 11 residues. The CDR3 DNA is TGCAGTGCTAGCTACAGCTACGAGCAGTACTTC. It is translated as CSASYSYEQYF.

Worth noting for this clone: The sample carries other DNA sequences with the same CDR3. J is TRBJ2-6 and V is TRBV4-1; no reliable D call. The CDR3 has 15 amino acids. Germline V gives CDR1 MGHRA, CDR2 YSYEKL. The germline V and J ends were trimmed by 2 bases and 0 bases, with 5 bases remaining between them. CDR3 residues: CASSQPYSGANVLTF. The CDR3 DNA is TGCGCCAGCAGCCAACCTTACTCTGGGGCCAACGTCCTGACTTTC.

The J gene is TRBJ2-7, the V gene TRBV27; 10 bases fit TRBD1. The germline CDR1 and CDR2 sequences are MNHEY and SMNVEV (reference sequence). This CDR3 is built from 14 residues. The J segment lost 4 bases and the V segment lost 5 bases, leaving 5 bases of the junction unmatched. CDR3 in amino acids: CASSRQGAAYEQYF. In DNA form, the CDR3 reads TGTGCCAGCAGTAGACAGGGGGCAGCATACGAGCAGTACTTC.

The chain couples TRBV2 to TRBJ1-2, with TRBD1 matching over 7 bases. This CDR3 is 15 amino acids long. V gave up 4 bases and J gave up 6 bases; unmatched junction bases: 11. Germline CDR1 reads SNHLY; CDR2 reads FYNNEI. DNA of the CDR3: TGTGCCAGCAGTGTTGGGACAGCAGTTAGGAATGGCTACACCTTC. Its protein product is CASSVGTAVRNGYTF.

This sequence joins TRBV5-4 and TRBJ1-2; D is ambiguous. Between the trimmed V and J ends, which lost 4 bases and 3 bases, there was a span of 13 bases. CDR3 length: 14 residues. Germline V gene sequence: CDR1 SGHNT, CDR2 YYREEE (reference sequence). The CDR3 protein is CASSTSEGHYGYTF. The CDR3 nucleotides are TGTGCCAGCAGCACCTCCGAGGGCCACTATGGCTACACCTTC.

The chain combines TRBV29-1 with TRBJ2-5, with D maybe TRBD1 (5 bases). This CDR3 has 14 residues. With 7 bases removed from V and 5 bases from J, the gap between germline ends came to 20 bases. Germline CDR1 is SQVTM and CDR2 is ANQGSEA. The DNA of the CDR3 is TGCAGCGCCCGGAACAGGCGAGCTCCGGAGACCCAGTACTTC. Residues: CSARNRRAPETQYF.

The chain employs TRBV11-2 and TRBJ2-2, with D hard to call. V was trimmed by 4 bases and J by 0 bases, leaving 12 bases between them. The CDR3 contains 16 residues. The germline gives CDR1 SGHAT, CDR2 FQNNGV. The CDR3 DNA sequence: TGTGCCAGCAGCTCGCCGGGCGTAACGAACACCGGGGAGCTGTTTTTT. This sequence encodes CASSSPGVTNTGELFF.

In regard to this clone: This sample also contains other DNA sequences that code for the same CDR3. This sequence joins TRBV18 and TRBJ1-5, with a weak D call TRBD1 (5 bases). CDR3 size: 13 residues. CDR1 and CDR2 (germline): KGHSH, LQKENI. V was shortened by 2 bases and J by 4 bases, with 6 bases between the two germline ends. Here the CDR3 DNA reads TGTGCCAGCTCACCAGACAGAAATCAGCCCCAGCATTTT. It is translated as CASSPDRNQPQHF.

The rearrangement joins TRBV19 to TRBJ1-2; D ambiguous. V was clipped by 6 bases and J by 1 base, with 6 bases between them. This CDR3 has 12 residues. Germline loops: CDR1 LNHDA, CDR2 SQIVND (reference sequence). CDR3 nucleotides: TGTGCCAGTAGCTCTGATAACTATGGCTACACCTTC. This gives the protein CASSSDNYGYTF.

In its sample, this clone was seen once. V gene TRBV28 combines with J gene TRBJ2-7; the match to TRBD2 covers 8 bases. From germline, CDR1 is MDHEN and CDR2 SYDVKM. The CDR3 is made up of 15 amino acids. V lost 5 bases to trimming and J lost 0 bases; unmatched junction nucleotides: 6. The CDR3 nucleotides are TGTGCCAGCAGTCCCCCGGGACTAGGCTCCTACGAGCAGTACTTC. This gives the protein CASSPPGLGSYEQYF.

This clone was picked up one time. This sequence joins TRBV28 and TRBJ2-7; 9 nucleotides align to TRBD1. CDR1 and CDR2 from the germline V gene are MDHEN and SYDVKM. This CDR3 spans 15 amino acids. The junction had 9 bases not matched to a gene; V was cut back by 6 bases and J by 3 bases. The CDR3 region has the DNA TGTGCCAGCAGATCCGACAGGGGGGCAGTCTACGAGCAGTACTTC. Amino acids: CASRSDRGAVYEQYF.

This rearrangement joins TRBV27 to TRBJ2-7; D is possibly TRBD2 (5 bases). The CDR3 is 16 amino acids. The germline gives CDR1 MNHEY, CDR2 SMNVEV (reference sequence). Trimming left V 0 bases short and J 3 bases short, with 15 bases between. Written as DNA, the CDR3 is TGTGCCAGCAGTTTATCGTATCGGGGATCGGGCTACGAGCAGTACTTC. This codes for CASSLSYRGSGYEQYF.

The chain employs TRBV27 and TRBJ1-2; 7 bases align to TRBD1. Germline-derived CDR1 and CDR2 are MNHEY and SMNVEV (reference sequence). Germline trimming cut 5 bases from V and 0 bases from J; bases unmatched to any gene: 6. The CDR3 covers 15 residues. The CDR3 coding sequence is TGTGCCAGCAGTCTAACACAGGGGACTAACTATGGCTACACCTTC. Its translation: CASSLTQGTNYGYTF.